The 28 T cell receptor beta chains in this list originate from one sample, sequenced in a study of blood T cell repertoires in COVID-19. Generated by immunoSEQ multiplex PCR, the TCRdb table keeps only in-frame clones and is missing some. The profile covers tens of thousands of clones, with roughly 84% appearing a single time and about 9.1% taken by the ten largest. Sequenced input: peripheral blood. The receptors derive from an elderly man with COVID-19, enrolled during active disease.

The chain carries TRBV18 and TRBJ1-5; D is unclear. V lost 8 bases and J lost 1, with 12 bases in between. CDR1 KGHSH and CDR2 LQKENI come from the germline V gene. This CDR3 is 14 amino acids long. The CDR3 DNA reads TGTGCCAGCACATTCTCCGGGAGCAATCAGCCCCAGCATTTT. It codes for CASTFSGSNQPQHF.

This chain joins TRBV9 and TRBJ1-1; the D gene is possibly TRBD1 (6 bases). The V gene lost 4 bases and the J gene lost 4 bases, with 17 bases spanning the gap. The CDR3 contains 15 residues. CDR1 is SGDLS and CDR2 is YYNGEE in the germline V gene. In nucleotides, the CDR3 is TGTGCCAGCAGCCCTCAGCAACAGGGTTTCACTGAAGCTTTCTTT. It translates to CASSPQQQGFTEAFF.

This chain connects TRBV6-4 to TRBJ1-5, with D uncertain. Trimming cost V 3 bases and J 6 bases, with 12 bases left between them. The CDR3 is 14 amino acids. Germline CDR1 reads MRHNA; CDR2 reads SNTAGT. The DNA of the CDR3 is TGTGCCAGCAGTGAGACTGGAGGAGGTCAGCCCCAGCATTTT. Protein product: CASSETGGGQPQHF.

CDR3 in DNA: TGCGCCAGCAGCCGAATGGAACAGGTGCATAGCAATCAGCCCCAGCATTTT. It is translated as CASSRMEQVHSNQPQHF. The chain combines TRBV4-3 with TRBJ1-5, with D possibly being TRBD1 (5 bases). The CDR3 is made up of 17 amino acids. Trimming shortened V by 4 bases and J by 0 bases, and 16 bases separated the two germline ends. Germline CDR1 is LGHNA and CDR2 is YSLEER.

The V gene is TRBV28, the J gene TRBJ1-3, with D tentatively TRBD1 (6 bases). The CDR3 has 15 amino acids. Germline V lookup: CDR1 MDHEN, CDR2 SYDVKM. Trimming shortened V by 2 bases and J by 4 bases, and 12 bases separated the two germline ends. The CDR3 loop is CASSLGTSPGNTIYF. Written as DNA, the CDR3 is TGTGCCAGCAGTTTAGGGACATCGCCCGGAAACACCATATATTTT.

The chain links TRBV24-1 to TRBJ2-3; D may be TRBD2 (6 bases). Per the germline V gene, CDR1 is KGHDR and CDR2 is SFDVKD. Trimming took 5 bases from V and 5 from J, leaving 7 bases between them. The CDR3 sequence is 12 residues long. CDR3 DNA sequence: TGTGCCACCAGTGTCGGGGGAGATACGCAGTATTTT. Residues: CATSVGGDTQYF.

The CDR3 bases are TGTGCCAGCAGCTTGAGGGGGGGGTATGAAAAACTGTTTTTT. Amino acid sequence: CASSLRGGYEKLFF. This rearrangement joins TRBV7-2 to TRBJ1-4, with a weak D call TRBD1 (6 bases). Trimming removed 3 bases at V and 6 bases at J, with 11 bases between. The CDR3 covers 14 residues. CDR1 and CDR2 from the germline V gene are SGHTA and FQGNSA. Complete variable domain (other parts from reference TRBV7-2 and TRBJ1-4): GAGVSQSPSNKVTEKGKDVELRCDPISGHTALYWYRQSLGQGLEFLIYFQGNSAPDKSGLPSDRFSAERTGGSVSTLTIQRTQQEDSAVYLCASSLRGGYEKLFFGSGTQLSVL.

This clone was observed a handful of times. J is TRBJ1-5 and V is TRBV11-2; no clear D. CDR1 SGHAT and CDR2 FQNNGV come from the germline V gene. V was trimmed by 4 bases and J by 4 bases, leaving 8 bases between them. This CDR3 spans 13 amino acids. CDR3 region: CASSSQRNQPQHF. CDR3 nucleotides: TGTGCCAGCAGCTCCCAGCGGAATCAGCCCCAGCATTTT.

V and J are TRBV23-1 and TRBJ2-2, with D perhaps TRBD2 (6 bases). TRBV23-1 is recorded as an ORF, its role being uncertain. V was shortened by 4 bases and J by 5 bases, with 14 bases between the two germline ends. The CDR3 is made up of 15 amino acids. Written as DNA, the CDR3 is TGCGCCAGCAGTCGCCGGGACTTCCCGACCGGGGAGCTGTTTTTT. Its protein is CASSRRDFPTGELFF.

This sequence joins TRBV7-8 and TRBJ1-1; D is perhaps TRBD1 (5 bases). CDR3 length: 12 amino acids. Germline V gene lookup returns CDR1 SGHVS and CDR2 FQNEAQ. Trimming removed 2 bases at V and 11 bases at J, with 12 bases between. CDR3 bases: TGTGCCAGCAGCTTAAGCCGGGGGGAGGCTTTCTTT. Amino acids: CASSLSRGEAFF.

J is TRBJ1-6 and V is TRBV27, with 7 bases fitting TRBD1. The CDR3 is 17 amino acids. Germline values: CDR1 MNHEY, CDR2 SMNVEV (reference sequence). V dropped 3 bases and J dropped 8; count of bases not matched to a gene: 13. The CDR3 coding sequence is TGTGCCAGCAGTTTTAGACAGGGAATGGCTGATTATTCACCCCTCCACTTT. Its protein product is CASSFRQGMADYSPLHF.

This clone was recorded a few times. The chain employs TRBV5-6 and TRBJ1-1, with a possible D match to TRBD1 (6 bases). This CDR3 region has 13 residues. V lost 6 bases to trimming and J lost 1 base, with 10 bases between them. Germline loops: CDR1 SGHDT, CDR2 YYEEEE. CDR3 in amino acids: CASKTGTNTEAFF. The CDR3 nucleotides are TGTGCCAGCAAAACAGGGACGAACACTGAAGCTTTCTTT.

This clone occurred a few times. The CDR3: CAIIPDREGTEAFF. DNA of the CDR3: TGTGCCATCATCCCGGACAGGGAGGGCACTGAAGCTTTCTTT. This chain joins TRBV10-3 and TRBJ1-1; 8 bases match TRBD1. This CDR3 spans 14 amino acids. The germline CDR1 and CDR2 sequences are ENHRY and SYGVKD. Trimming cost V 7 bases and J 4 bases; bases outside gene matches: 8.

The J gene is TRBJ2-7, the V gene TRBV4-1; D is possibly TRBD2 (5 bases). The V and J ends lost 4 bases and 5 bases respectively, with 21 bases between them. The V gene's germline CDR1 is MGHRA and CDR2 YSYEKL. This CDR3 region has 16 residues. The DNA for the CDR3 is TGCGCCAGCAGCCCTCTCCCCGGGGTTTCGGTACACGAGCAGTACTTC. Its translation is CASSPLPGVSVHEQYF.

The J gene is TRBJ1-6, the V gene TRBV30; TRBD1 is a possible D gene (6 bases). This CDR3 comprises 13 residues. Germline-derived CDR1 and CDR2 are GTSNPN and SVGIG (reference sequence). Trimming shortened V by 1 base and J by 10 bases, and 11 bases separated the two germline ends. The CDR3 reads CAWSGTGRSPLHF. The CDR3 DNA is TGTGCCTGGAGTGGAACAGGGCGGTCACCCCTCCACTTT. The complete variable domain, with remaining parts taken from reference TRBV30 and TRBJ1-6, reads SQTIHQWPATLVQPVGSPLSLECTVEGTSNPNLYWYRQAAGRGLQLLFYSVGIGQISSEVPQNLSASRPQDRQFILSSKKLLLSDSGFYLCAWSGTGRSPLHFGNGTRLTVT.

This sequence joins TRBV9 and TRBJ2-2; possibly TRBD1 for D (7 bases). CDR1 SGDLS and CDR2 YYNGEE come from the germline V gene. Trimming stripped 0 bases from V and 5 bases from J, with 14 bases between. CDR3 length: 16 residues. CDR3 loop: CASSVGTTGETGELFF. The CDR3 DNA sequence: TGTGCCAGCAGCGTAGGGACTACAGGGGAAACCGGGGAGCTGTTTTTT.

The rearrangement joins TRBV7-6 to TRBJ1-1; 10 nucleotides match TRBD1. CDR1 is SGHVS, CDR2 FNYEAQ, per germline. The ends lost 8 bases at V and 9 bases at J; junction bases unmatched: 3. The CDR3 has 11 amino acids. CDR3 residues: CASGTGDKAFF. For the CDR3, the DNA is TGTGCCAGCGGGACAGGGGATAAAGCTTTCTTT.

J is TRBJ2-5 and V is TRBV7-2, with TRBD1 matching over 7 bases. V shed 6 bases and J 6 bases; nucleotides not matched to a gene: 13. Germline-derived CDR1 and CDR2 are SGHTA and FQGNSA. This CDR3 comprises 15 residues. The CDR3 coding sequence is TGTGCCAGCAGTTACTCGACAGGGCCGGGGCAGACCCAGTACTTC. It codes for CASSYSTGPGQTQYF.

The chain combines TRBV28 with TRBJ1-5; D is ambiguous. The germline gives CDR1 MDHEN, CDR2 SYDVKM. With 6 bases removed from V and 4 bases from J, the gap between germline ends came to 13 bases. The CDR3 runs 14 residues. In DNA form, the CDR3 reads TGTGCCAGCAGCCGCATCGCCCTAAATCAGCCCCAGCATTTT. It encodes CASSRIALNQPQHF.

This chain's CDR3 is CASRPGTGRSEAFF. The DNA of the CDR3 is TGTGCCAGCAGACCTGGGACAGGGCGTTCTGAAGCTTTCTTT. The genes are TRBV27 and TRBJ1-1; 9 nucleotides match TRBD1. The CDR3 runs 14 residues. Germline values: CDR1 MNHEY, CDR2 SMNVEV (reference sequence). Unmatched junction bases numbered 8, after V lost 6 bases and J lost 6 bases.

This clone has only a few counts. The CDR3 DNA sequence: TGCGCCAGCAGCTCGGGACAGGGAGATAACTATGGCTACACCTTC. Encoded protein: CASSSGQGDNYGYTF. The chain uses TRBV5-1 and TRBJ1-2; 9 nucleotides line up with TRBD1. The CDR3 runs 15 residues. Germline V CDR1 and CDR2: SGHRS, YFSETQ. V lost 3 bases and J lost 1; bases outside the gene matches: 4.

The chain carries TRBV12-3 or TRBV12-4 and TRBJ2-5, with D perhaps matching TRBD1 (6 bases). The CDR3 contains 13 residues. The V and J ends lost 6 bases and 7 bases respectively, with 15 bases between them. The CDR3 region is CASRTGGPGTQYF. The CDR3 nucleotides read TGTGCCAGCAGGACAGGTGGACCAGGGACCCAGTACTTC.

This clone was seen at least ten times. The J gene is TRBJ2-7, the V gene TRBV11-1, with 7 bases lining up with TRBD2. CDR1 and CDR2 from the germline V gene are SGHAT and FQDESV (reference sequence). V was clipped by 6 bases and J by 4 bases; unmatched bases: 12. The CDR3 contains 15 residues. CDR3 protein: CASSIGAGPGYEQYF. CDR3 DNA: TGTGCCAGCAGTATAGGAGCGGGGCCGGGGTACGAGCAGTACTTC.

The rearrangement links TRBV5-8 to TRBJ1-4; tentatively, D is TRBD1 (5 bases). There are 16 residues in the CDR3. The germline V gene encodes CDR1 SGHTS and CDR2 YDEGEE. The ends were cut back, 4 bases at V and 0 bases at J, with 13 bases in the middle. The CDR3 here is CASSKGQAATNEKLFF. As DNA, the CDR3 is TGTGCCAGCAGCAAAGGACAAGCCGCAACTAATGAAAAACTGTTTTTT.

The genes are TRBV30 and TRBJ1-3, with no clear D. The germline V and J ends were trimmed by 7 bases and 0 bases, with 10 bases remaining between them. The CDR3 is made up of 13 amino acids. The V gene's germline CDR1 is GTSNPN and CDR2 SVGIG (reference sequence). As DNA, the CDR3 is TGTGCCTATGACCGGAGCTCTGGAAACACCATATATTTT. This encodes CAYDRSSGNTIYF.

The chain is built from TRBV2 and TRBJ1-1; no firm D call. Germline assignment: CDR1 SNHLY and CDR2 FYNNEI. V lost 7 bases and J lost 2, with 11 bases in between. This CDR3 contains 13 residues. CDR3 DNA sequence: TGTGCCAGCAATAAGGAGGGTAACACTGAAGCTTTCTTT. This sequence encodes CASNKEGNTEAFF.

CDR3 sequence reads: CASRLRTGGGYGYTF. CDR3 bases: TGTGCCAGCAGATTACGGACAGGGGGCGGCTATGGCTACACCTTC. This chain joins TRBV27 and TRBJ1-2; 11 nucleotides match TRBD1. The trim removed 6 bases at V and 4 bases at J, leaving 7 bases unmatched. Germline CDR1 reads MNHEY; CDR2 reads SMNVEV (reference sequence). The CDR3 is made up of 15 amino acids.

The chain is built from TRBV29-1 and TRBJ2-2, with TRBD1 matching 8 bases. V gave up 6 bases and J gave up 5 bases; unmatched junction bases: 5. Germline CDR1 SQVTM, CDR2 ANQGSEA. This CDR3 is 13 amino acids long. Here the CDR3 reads CSVDRGGTGELFF. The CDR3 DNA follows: TGCAGCGTCGACAGGGGTGGTACCGGGGAGCTGTTTTTT.